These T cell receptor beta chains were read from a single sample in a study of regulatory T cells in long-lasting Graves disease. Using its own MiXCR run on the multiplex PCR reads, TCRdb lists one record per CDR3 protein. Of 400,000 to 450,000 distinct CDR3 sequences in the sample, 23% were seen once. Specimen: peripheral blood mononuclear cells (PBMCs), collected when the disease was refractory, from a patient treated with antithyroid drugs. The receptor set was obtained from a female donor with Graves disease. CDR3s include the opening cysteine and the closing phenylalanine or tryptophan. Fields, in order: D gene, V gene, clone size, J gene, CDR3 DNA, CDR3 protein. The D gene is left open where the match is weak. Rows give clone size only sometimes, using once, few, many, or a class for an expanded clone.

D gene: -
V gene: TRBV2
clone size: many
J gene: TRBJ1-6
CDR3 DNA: TGTGCCAGCAGCCCCGACAGTTTTAATTCACCCCTCCACTTT
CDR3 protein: CASSPDSFNSPLHF

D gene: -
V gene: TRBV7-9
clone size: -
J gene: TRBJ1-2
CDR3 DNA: TGTGCCAGCAGCCGCGAAGTTTGGGGCGGTGGCTACACCTTC
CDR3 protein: CASSREVWGGGYTF

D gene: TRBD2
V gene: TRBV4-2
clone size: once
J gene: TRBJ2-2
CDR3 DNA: TGTGCCAGCAGCCAAGTCGAAGCGGGAGGGTACACCGGGGAGCTGTTTTTT
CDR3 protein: CASSQVEAGGYTGELFF

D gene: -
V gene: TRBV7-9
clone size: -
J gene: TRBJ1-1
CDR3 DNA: TGTGCCAGCAGCTTGATCGGAGTGTACACTGAAGCTTTCTTT
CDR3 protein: CASSLIGVYTEAFF

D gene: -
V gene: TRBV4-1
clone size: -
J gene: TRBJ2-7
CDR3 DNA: TGCGCCAGCAGCCAAGATGATTCTTCCTGGATTCTTCTGGGAGCGCCGAATACCTACGAGCAGTACTTC
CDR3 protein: CASSQDDSSWILLGAPNTYEQYF

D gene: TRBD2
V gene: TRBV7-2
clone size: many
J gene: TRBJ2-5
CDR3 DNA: TGTGCCAGCAGCTCCTCCGGGACTAGCGACCAGTACTTC
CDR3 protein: CASSSSGTSDQYF

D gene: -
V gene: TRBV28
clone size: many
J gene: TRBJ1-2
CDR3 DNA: TGTGCCAGCAGTTTTCCTACCTTCGGGTATGGCTACACCTTC
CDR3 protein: CASSFPTFGYGYTF

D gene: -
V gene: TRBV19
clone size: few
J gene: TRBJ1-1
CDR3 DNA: TGTGCCAGTAGTATAGATCTTGAGAACACTGAAGCTTTCTTT
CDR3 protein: CASSIDLENTEAFF

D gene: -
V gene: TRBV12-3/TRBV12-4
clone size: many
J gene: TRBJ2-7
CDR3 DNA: TGTGCCAGCATGAACGGGGCACCCTACGAGCAGTACTTC
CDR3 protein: CASMNGAPYEQYF

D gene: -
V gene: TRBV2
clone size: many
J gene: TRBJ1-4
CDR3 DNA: TGTGCCAGCAGTGAGAGGACGGGGCATAGTGAAAAACTGTTTTTT
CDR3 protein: CASSERTGHSEKLFF

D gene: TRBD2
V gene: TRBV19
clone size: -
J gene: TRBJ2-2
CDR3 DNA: TGTGCCAGTGTCCCACTAGCGGGAGCGACGAACACCGGGGAGCTGTTTTTT
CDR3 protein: CASVPLAGATNTGELFF

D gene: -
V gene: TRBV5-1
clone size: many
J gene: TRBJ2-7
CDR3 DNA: TGCGCCAGCAGCTTGGAGGACAGTCACAACGAGCAGTACTTC
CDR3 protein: CASSLEDSHNEQYF

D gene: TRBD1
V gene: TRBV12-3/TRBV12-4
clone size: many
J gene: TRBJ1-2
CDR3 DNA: TGTGCCAGCCAAACGGGAGGGACAGGACCCTATGGCTACACCTTC
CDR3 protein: CASQTGGTGPYGYTF

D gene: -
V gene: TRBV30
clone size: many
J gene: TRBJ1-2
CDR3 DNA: TGTGCCTGGAGCCTAGAGAACTATGGCTACACCTTC
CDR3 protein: CAWSLENYGYTF

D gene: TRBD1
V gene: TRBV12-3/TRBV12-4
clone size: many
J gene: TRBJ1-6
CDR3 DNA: TGTGCCAGCAGACATTCCGGGACAGGGTATTCACCCCTCCACTTT
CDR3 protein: CASRHSGTGYSPLHF

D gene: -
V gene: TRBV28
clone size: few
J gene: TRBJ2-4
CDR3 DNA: TGTGCCAGCAGTTTAGGGGGGAACATTCAGTACTTC
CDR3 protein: CASSLGGNIQYF

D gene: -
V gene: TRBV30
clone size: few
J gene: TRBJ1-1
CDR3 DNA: TGTGCCTGGAAAACCGTTCCTGAAGCTTTCTTT
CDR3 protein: CAWKTVPEAFF

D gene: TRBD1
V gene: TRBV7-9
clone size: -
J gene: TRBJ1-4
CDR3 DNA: TGTGCCAGCAGCCCCGGGACAGGGGGCACAACTAATGAAAAACTGTTTTTT
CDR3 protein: CASSPGTGGTTNEKLFF

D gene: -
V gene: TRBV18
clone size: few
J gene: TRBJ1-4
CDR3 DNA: TGTGCCAGCTCACCAGGGTACGGTGAAAAACTGTTTTTT
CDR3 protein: CASSPGYGEKLFF

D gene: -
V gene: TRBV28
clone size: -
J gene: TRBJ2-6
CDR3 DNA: TGTGCCAGCAGTTTTGGCCGGGGGTTAGGGGCCAACGTCCTGACTTTC
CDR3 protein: CASSFGRGLGANVLTF

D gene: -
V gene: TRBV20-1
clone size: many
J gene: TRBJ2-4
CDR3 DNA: TGCAGTGCTAGAGTCGCAGGACAGAAAAACATTCAGTACTTC
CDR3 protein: CSARVAGQKNIQYF

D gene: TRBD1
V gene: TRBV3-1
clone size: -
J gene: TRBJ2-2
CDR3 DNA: TGTGCCAGCAGCCAAATGAAGGGGGGACAGGGGATAGCCGGGGAGCTGTTTTTT
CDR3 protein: CASSQMKGGQGIAGELFF

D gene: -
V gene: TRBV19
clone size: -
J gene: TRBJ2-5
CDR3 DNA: TGTGCCAGTAGTCCTGTGATAGCGGTACAAGAGACCCAGTACTTC
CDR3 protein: CASSPVIAVQETQYF

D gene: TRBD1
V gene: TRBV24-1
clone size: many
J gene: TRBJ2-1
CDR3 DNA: TGTGCCACCAGTGATTTAAAGAAGGACAGGGGGCCCCATGAGCAGTTCTTC
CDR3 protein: CATSDLKKDRGPHEQFF

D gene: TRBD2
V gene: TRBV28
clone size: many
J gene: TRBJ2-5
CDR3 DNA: TGTGCCAGCAGTTTATACTCTAGCGGACAAGAGACCCAGTACTTC
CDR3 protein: CASSLYSSGQETQYF

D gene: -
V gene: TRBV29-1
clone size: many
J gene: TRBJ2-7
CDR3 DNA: TGCAGCGTTAGCGCGGGAACCGAGTACTTC
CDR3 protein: CSVSAGTEYF

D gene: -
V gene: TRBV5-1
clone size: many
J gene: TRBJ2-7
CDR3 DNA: TGCGCCAGCAGCTTTTCCGCCGCCTACGAGCAGTACTTC
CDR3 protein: CASSFSAAYEQYF

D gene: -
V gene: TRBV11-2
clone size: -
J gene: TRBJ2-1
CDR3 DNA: TGTGCCAGCAGCTTAGCCCTAGGGGGTGAGCAGTTCTTC
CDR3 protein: CASSLALGGEQFF

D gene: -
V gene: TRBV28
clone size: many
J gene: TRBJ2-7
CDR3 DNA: TGTGCCAGCAGTTCCGGGACGTATTACGAGCAGTACTTC
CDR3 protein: CASSSGTYYEQYF

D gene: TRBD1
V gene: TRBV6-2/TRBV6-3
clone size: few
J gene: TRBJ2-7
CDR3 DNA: TGTGCCAGCAGCAAGGGACAGGGGAATTCCTACGAGCAGTACTTC
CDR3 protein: CASSKGQGNSYEQYF

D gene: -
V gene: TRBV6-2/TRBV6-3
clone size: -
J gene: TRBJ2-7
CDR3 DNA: TGTGCCAGCAGTTACTCGGCGTTCTCGACGGCCGCCTACGAGCAGTACTTC
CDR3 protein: CASSYSAFSTAAYEQYF

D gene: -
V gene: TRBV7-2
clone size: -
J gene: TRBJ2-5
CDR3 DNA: TGTGCCAGCAGTAGGGCGGCCCAGACCCAGTACTTC
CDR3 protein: CASSRAAQTQYF

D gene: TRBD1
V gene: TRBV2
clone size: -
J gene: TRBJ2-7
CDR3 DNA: TGTGCCAGCAGCTCCGGGACAGTGTCCTGCGAGCAGTACTTC
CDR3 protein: CASSSGTVSCEQYF

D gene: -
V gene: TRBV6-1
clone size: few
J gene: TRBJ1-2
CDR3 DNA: TGTGCCAGCGGAGGACAGCTTAAGTGGGGCTACACCTTC
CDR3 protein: CASGGQLKWGYTF

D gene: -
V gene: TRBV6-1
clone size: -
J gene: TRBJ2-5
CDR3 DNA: TGTGCCAGCAGGGAAGGACAGTTACCGAACTTC
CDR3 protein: CASREGQLPNF

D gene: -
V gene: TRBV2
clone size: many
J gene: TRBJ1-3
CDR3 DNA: TGTGCCAGCAGTGTTGCGGTCTCTGGAAACACCATATATTTT
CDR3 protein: CASSVAVSGNTIYF

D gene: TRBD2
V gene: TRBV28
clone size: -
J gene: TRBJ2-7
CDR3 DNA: TGTGCCAGCTTCGGGGGGGGGGAGCAGTACTTC
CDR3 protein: CASFGGGEQYF

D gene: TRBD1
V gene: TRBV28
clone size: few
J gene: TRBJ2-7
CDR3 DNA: TGTGCCAGCAACAGACCCGGGCAGGGGGATACGTACTTC
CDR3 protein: CASNRPGQGDTYF

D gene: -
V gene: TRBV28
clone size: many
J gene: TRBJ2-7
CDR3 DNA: TGTGCCAGCAGTGCCTATTACGAGCAGTACTTC
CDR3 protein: CASSAYYEQYF

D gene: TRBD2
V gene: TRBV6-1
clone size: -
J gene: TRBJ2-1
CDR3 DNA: TGTGCCAGCAGTCAACTAGCGGGGGGGCAGTTCTTC
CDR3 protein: CASSQLAGGQFF

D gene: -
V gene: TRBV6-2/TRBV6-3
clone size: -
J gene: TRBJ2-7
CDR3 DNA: TGTGCCAGCGGCCCGACCTCCTACGAGCAGTACTTC
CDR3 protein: CASGPTSYEQYF

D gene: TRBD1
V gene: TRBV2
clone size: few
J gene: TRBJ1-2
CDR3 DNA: TGTGCCAGCAGGGCCGACAGGGTGTATGGCTACACCTTC
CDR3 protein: CASRADRVYGYTF

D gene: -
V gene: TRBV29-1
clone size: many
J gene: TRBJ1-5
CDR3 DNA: TGCAGCGCGATTTCGGACAGCGGTAATCAGCCCCAGCATTTT
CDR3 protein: CSAISDSGNQPQHF

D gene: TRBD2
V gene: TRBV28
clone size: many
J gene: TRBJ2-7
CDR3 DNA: TGTGCCAGCAGTTTAAAGGGACTAGCGGGAGGTATCGAGCAGTACTTC
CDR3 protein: CASSLKGLAGGIEQYF

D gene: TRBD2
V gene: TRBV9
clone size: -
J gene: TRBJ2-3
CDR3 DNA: TGTGCCAGCAGCACCAGCGGGGGGTTAGATGCGCAGTATTTT
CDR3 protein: CASSTSGGLDAQYF

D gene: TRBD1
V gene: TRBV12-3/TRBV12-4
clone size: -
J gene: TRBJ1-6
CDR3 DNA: TGTGCCAGTCGCCCGGGGGCGGGACAGAATAATTCACCCCTCCACTTT
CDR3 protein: CASRPGAGQNNSPLHF

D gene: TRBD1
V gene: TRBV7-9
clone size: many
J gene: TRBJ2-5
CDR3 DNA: TGTGCCAGCAGCCCTCGGGACAGAGAAGAGACCCAGTACTTC
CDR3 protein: CASSPRDREETQYF

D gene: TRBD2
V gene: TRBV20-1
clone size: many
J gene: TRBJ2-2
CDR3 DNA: TGCAGTGTTGGACTAGCGGACACCGGGGAGCTGTTTTTT
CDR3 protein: CSVGLADTGELFF

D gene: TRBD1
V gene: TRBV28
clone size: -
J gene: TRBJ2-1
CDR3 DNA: TGTGCCAGCAGTTTACGGCAGGGGGCCTCCTACAATGAGCAGTTCTTC
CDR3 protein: CASSLRQGASYNEQFF

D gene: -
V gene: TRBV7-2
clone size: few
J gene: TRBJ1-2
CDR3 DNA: TGTGCCAGCAGCACCGACGGGTACTATGGCTACACCTTC
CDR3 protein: CASSTDGYYGYTF

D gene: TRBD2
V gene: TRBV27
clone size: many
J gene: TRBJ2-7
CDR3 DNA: TGTGCCAGCAGTGTTAGCGGGAGGGCTTACGAGCAGTACTTC
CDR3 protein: CASSVSGRAYEQYF

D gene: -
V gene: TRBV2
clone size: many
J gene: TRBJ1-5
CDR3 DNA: TGTGCCAGCAGCGCCCGCGGGGTTAGCAATCAGCCCCAGCATTTT
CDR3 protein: CASSARGVSNQPQHF

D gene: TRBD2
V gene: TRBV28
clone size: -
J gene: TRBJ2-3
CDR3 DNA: TGTGCCAGCAGGAACCCGGGACTAGGGACAGATACGCAGTATTTT
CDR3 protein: CASRNPGLGTDTQYF

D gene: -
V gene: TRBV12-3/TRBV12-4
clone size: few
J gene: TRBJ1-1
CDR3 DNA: TGTGCCAGCAGTGAGGCCACTGAAGCTTTCTTT
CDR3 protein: CASSEATEAFF

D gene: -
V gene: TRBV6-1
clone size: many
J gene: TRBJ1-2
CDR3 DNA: TGTGCCAGCAGGTTGACCGACAGGCAGGACTATGGCTACACCTTC
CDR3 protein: CASRLTDRQDYGYTF